This T cell receptor beta chain was identified during a study of CD8 T cells in Susac syndrome. V was shortened by 6 bases and J by 0 bases, with 12 bases between the two germline ends. There are 13 residues in the CDR3. Per the germline V gene, CDR1 is DFQATT and CDR2 is SNEGSKA (reference sequence). A note on this clonotype: Its antigen is as yet unknown.

Sequencing of TCR beta, carried out with a high-throughput approach, was applied to CD8+ and CD4+ T cells from the blood. After extraction with the RNeasy kit, about 0.45 to 1 ug of the RNA was reverse transcribed using random hexamers. Across 54 Vbeta and 13 Jbeta, TCR beta CDR3 was amplified with immunoSEQ multiplex PCR. TCRdb processed the immunoSEQ multiplex PCR reads anew with MiXCR; each CDR3 protein has one entry. The table includes around 150,000 distinct CDR3 sequences, 90% to 95% detected once. General observations from the study: The study acknowledged a relatively small number of individuals in its TCR sequencing and HLA analysis.

V usage is TRBV20-1 and J usage is TRBJ2-7; D is uncertain. The sequencing input was CD8+ T cells from PBMCs. The sequence came from a human donor in good health. The CDR3 loop reads CSANPPSSYEQYF. The DNA for the CDR3 is TGCAGTGCCAACCCTCCGTCCTCCTACGAGCAGTACTTC.